This entry features one T cell receptor (beta chain) sequence. The antigen is undetermined. This record comes from a study of cytomegalovirus exposure and HLA in healthy donors. Per germline, CDR1 SNHLY and CDR2 FYNNEI. The CDR3 length is 14 residues. Trimming removed 5 bases from V and 2 bases from J, with 12 bases in between. Study-wide results and limits: The later analysis indicated that the majority of CMV-associated TCR beta chains appeared HLA-restricted. Many donors carried some public TCRs, although rarity characterized most TCR sequences. Serostatus for CMV was the only available immune exposure information.

In the PCR, 60 Vbeta and 13 Jbeta primers were used. Only in-frame clones appear in the TCRdb table, and some are missing; sequencing was by immunoSEQ multiplex PCR. The sample lists some 92,000 clones, 70% to 85% seen once, with 2.7% in the top ten. This chain uses TRBV2 with TRBJ2-5; D call uncertain. The specimen sequenced was PBMCs. The sequence was obtained from a man aged 25-40 years in good health and CMV-seronegative. Here the CDR3 reads CASSSASRQETQYF. CDR3 DNA sequence: TGTGCCAGCAGTAGCGCTTCGAGACAAGAGACCCAGTACTTC.